The T cell receptor (beta chain) described here comes from a study of Graves' ophthalmopathy and Graves' hyperthyroidism. PBMCs had their origin in fresh peripheral blood (more than 9.5 ml). Germline CDR1 reads MNHEY; CDR2 reads SVGEGT. The ends lost 6 bases at V and 1 base at J; junction bases unmatched: 3. The CDR3 sequence is 15 residues long. Amplified material comprised TCR beta CDR3 regions derived from RNA transcripts. HTBI primers were used in a first-round RT-PCR, which preceded a second-round multiplex PCR. TCRdb re-called the multiplex PCR reads with MiXCR, one entry per CDR3 protein. The profile shows approximately 210,000 distinct CDR3 sequences, 25% to 30% of them singletons.

The V and J genes are TRBV6-2 or TRBV6-3 and TRBJ2-6; TRBD1 aligns across 7 bases. The material sequenced was peripheral blood. The origin of this receptor is a man over 45 with Graves' ophthalmopathy. CDR3 residues: CASSPGGSGANVLTF. CDR3 in DNA: TGTGCCAGCAGCCCAGGGGGATCTGGGGCCAACGTCCTGACTTTC.